A selection of T cell receptor beta chains follows, all from one sample in a study of naive and memory T cell subsets. A single record per CDR3 protein comes from TCRdb applying MiXCR to the UMI-ligation and nested PCR reads. The repertoire has 120,000 to 150,000 distinct CDR3 sequences, approximately 17% of them found once; the top ten carry roughly 0.14%. Sequenced: naive CD4+ T cells from blood. These receptors all stem from a human donor in good health. CDR3s include the opening cysteine and the closing phenylalanine or tryptophan. The order of the fields is D gene, V gene, J gene, clone size, CDR3 length, CDR3 protein, CDR3 DNA. The D gene is left open where the match is weak. The listing skips clone size in some rows; elsewhere it reads once, few, many or a size class.

TRBD1	TRBV5-1	TRBJ1-1	NA	14	CASSKTGTYTEAFF	TGCGCCAGCAGCAAGACAGGGACCTACACTGAAGCTTTCTTT
TRBD2	TRBV28	TRBJ2-7	few	18	CASTVAPSTSGRIDEQYF	TGTGCCAGCACCGTTGCCCCTTCAACTAGCGGGAGAATCGACGAGCAGTACTTC
TRBD1	TRBV7-2	TRBJ2-4	NA	16	CASSLGTGRAKNIQYF	TGTGCCAGCAGCTTAGGGACAGGGCGCGCCAAAAACATTCAGTACTTC
NA	TRBV5-4	TRBJ1-4	NA	17	CASNLGGASGDGEKLFF	TGTGCCAGCAACCTAGGGGGGGCCTCTGGAGATGGTGAAAAACTGTTTTTT
NA	TRBV25-1	TRBJ2-1	few	15	CASSEYAGAPNEQFF	TGTGCCAGCAGTGAATACGCCGGCGCCCCGAATGAGCAGTTCTTC
TRBD2	TRBV28	TRBJ2-3	NA	14	CASSEGGSGTTQYF	TGTGCCAGCAGTGAGGGGGGTAGCGGGACGACGCAGTATTTT
NA	TRBV7-2	TRBJ1-3	few	14	CASSLGQPGNTIYF	TGTGCCAGCAGCTTAGGACAGCCAGGAAACACCATATATTTT
TRBD2	TRBV28	TRBJ2-7	few	15	CASSLMRGSSYEQYF	TGTGCCAGCAGTTTAATGCGCGGGAGCTCCTACGAGCAGTACTTC
NA	TRBV6-5	TRBJ1-5	once	15	CASSYKGPSNQPQHF	TGTGCCAGCAGTTACAAGGGGCCGAGCAATCAGCCCCAGCATTTT
TRBD1	TRBV5-8	TRBJ2-5	NA	15	CASSLRGLGQETQYF	TGTGCCAGCAGCTTAAGGGGGCTGGGGCAAGAGACCCAGTACTTC
NA	TRBV6-6	TRBJ1-1	few	13	CATQLSGNTEAFF	TGTGCCACCCAACTTTCGGGGAACACTGAAGCTTTCTTT
NA	TRBV6-2/TRBV6-3	TRBJ1-5	few	16	CASSYGGGAGNQPQHF	TGTGCCAGCAGTTACGGGGGGGGCGCTGGCAATCAGCCCCAGCATTTT
TRBD1	TRBV29-1	TRBJ1-1	few	15	CSAARTGASNTEAFF	TGCAGCGCGGCAAGGACAGGGGCCTCGAACACTGAAGCTTTCTTT
TRBD1	TRBV5-4	TRBJ1-4	few	14	CASSSGTGDRKLFF	TGTGCCAGCAGCTCTGGGACAGGGGACAGAAAACTGTTTTTT
TRBD2	TRBV29-1	TRBJ2-3	once	13	CSTERGSTDTQYF	TGCAGCACCGAGCGGGGTAGCACAGATACGCAGTATTTT
TRBD2	TRBV14	TRBJ2-1	NA	16	CASSPGGLAGYNEQFF	TGTGCCAGCAGCCCTGGGGGGTTAGCGGGGTACAATGAGCAGTTCTTC
TRBD2	TRBV29-1	TRBJ2-1	NA	17	CSVQRPSGSSSYNEQFF	TGCAGCGTCCAAAGGCCTAGCGGGAGTTCTTCCTACAATGAGCAGTTCTTC
NA	TRBV10-1	TRBJ2-7	NA	16	CASSESKQRKAYEQYF	TGCGCCAGCAGTGAGTCGAAACAGCGTAAGGCCTACGAGCAGTACTTC
TRBD2	TRBV12-3/TRBV12-4	TRBJ2-5	NA	12	CASRLGGGTQYF	TGTGCCAGCAGATTAGGCGGGGGGACCCAGTACTTC
TRBD2	TRBV5-1	TRBJ2-1	NA	15	CASSRGGGVGNEQFF	TGCGCCAGCAGCCGTGGGGGGGGAGTGGGCAATGAGCAGTTCTTC
NA	TRBV7-6	TRBJ1-1	few	13	CASSSRDVTEAFF	TGTGCCAGCAGCTCCAGGGATGTGACTGAAGCTTTCTTT
TRBD1	TRBV6-6	TRBJ1-3	NA	14	CASSPGTGGNTIYF	TGTGCCAGCAGTCCCGGGACAGGAGGAAACACCATATATTTT
TRBD1	TRBV7-2	TRBJ1-1	few	15	CASSLGQGTNTEAFF	TGTGCCAGCAGCTTAGGACAGGGGACCAACACTGAAGCTTTCTTT
TRBD2	TRBV20-1	TRBJ2-7	NA	15	CSARPRLAGLFEQYF	TGCAGTGCTAGACCCCGCCTAGCGGGGTTATTCGAGCAGTACTTC
TRBD2	TRBV14	TRBJ2-5	few	17	CASSQEKKAGGPETQYF	TGTGCCAGCAGCCAAGAAAAGAAGGCGGGGGGGCCGGAGACCCAGTACTTC
TRBD1	TRBV5-1	TRBJ2-7	NA	13	CASSLEGQGEQYF	TGCGCCAGCAGCTTGGAGGGACAGGGGGAGCAGTACTTC
NA	TRBV7-2	TRBJ1-5	few	13	CASSLLVSQPQHF	TGTGCCAGCAGCTTACTCGTCAGTCAGCCCCAGCATTTT
NA	TRBV4-2	TRBJ1-1	few	17	CASSRDTGWVGKTEAFF	TGTGCCAGCAGTAGAGACACCGGCTGGGTAGGGAAGACTGAAGCTTTCTTT
NA	TRBV2	TRBJ2-1	NA	14	CASSEQGIYNEQFF	TGTGCCAGCAGTGAACAGGGGATCTACAATGAGCAGTTCTTC
TRBD1	TRBV6-5	TRBJ2-1	few	14	CASGQVSSYNEQFF	TGTGCCAGCGGACAGGTCAGCTCCTACAATGAGCAGTTCTTC
TRBD2	TRBV7-9	TRBJ2-3	NA	21	CASSRGGAASGRPFSTDTQYF	TGTGCCAGCAGCCGCGGTGGGGCGGCTAGCGGGAGGCCCTTCAGCACAGATACGCAGTATTTT
NA	TRBV28	TRBJ1-5	few	15	CASSFPTGSAQPQHF	TGTGCCAGCAGTTTCCCGACAGGCTCGGCTCAGCCCCAGCATTTT
TRBD1	TRBV28	TRBJ2-7	NA	18	CASSALPGQGLVSYEQYF	TGTGCCAGCAGTGCACTCCCGGGACAGGGTTTGGTTTCCTACGAGCAGTACTTC
TRBD2	TRBV3-1	TRBJ2-6	many	17	CASSQDGGTRGANVLTF	TGTGCCAGCAGCCAAGATGGGGGGACTAGGGGGGCCAACGTCCTGACTTTC
TRBD1	TRBV6-5	TRBJ1-6	few	14	CASSPGRGPSPLHF	TGTGCCAGCAGTCCTGGCAGGGGGCCTTCACCCCTCCACTTT
NA	TRBV29-1	TRBJ1-4	NA	14	CSVEGGQGNEKLFF	TGCAGCGTTGAAGGCGGTCAGGGTAATGAAAAACTGTTTTTT
NA	TRBV25-1	TRBJ2-1	few	14	CASSDGGSGNEQFF	TGTGCCAGCAGTGATGGAGGGAGCGGGAATGAGCAGTTCTTC
NA	TRBV10-3	TRBJ1-6	few	14	CAISDEVTNSPLHF	TGTGCCATCAGTGATGAGGTCACTAATTCACCCCTCCACTTT
TRBD1	TRBV27	TRBJ1-5	NA	15	CASSSRTGGHQPQNF	TGTGCCAGCAGTTCGCGGACAGGGGGCCATCAGCCCCAGAATTTT
TRBD1	TRBV6-5	TRBJ2-1	NA	12	CASTKGTGEQFF	TGTGCCAGCACCAAAGGGACAGGGGAGCAGTTCTTC
TRBD1	TRBV6-6	TRBJ2-7	NA	16	CASSYNPGQGSYEQYF	TGTGCCAGCAGTTACAATCCGGGACAGGGGTCCTACGAGCAGTACTTC
NA	TRBV11-2	TRBJ1-3	NA	19	CASSLDTSGNPFSGNTIYF	TGTGCCAGCAGCTTAGATACTAGTGGGAATCCTTTCTCTGGAAACACCATATATTTT
NA	TRBV2	TRBJ2-4	NA	14	CASRSGVAKNIQYF	TGTGCCAGCAGGTCAGGGGTGGCCAAAAACATTCAGTACTTC
NA	TRBV9	TRBJ2-1	NA	16	CASSVGAGSGRNEQFF	TGTGCCAGCAGCGTTGGGGCGGGATCAGGGCGGAATGAGCAGTTCTTC
NA	TRBV5-6	TRBJ1-5	few	14	CASSARRSNQPQHF	TGTGCCAGCAGCGCGAGGCGTAGCAATCAGCCCCAGCATTTT
NA	TRBV6-1	TRBJ1-3	NA	15	CASSEAQTLRNTIYF	TGTGCCAGCAGTGAAGCTCAGACGCTCCGAAACACCATATATTTT
NA	TRBV7-2	TRBJ2-3	NA	19	CASSFAGPGNRGRTDTQYF	TGTGCCAGCAGCTTTGCGGGACCGGGGAACAGGGGTAGGACAGATACGCAGTATTTT
TRBD2	TRBV4-1	TRBJ2-1	NA	15	CASSPLAGGRNEQFF	TGCGCCAGCAGCCCCCTAGCGGGAGGGCGGAATGAGCAGTTCTTC
TRBD2	TRBV5-1	TRBJ2-1	NA	15	CASSLMETSGIRQFF	TGCGCCAGCAGCTTGATGGAGACTAGCGGGATCCGGCAGTTCTTC
NA	TRBV29-1	TRBJ2-1	few	16	CSVGQQLGADYNEQFF	TGCAGCGTTGGCCAGCAGTTGGGAGCTGACTACAATGAGCAGTTCTTC
TRBD2	TRBV6-5	TRBJ2-4	NA	17	CASSAGLGGGTKNIQYF	TGTGCCAGCAGTGCGGGACTGGGGGGAGGGACCAAAAACATTCAGTACTTC
TRBD2	TRBV11-2	TRBJ2-3	few	15	CASSRGGGRADTQYF	TGTGCCAGCAGCCGTGGGGGCGGGAGGGCAGATACGCAGTATTTT
NA	TRBV7-2	TRBJ2-7	few	14	CASSLAGAPYEQYF	TGTGCCAGCAGCTTAGCGGGCGCCCCCTACGAGCAGTACTTC